This TCR beta chain was found in a study of technical replicates of blood from a few donors. Trimming cost V 5 bases and J 7 bases, with 20 bases left between them. CDR1 SGHAT and CDR2 FQDESV come from the germline V gene (reference sequence). CDR3 length equals 15 residues. Sequencing was performed with immunoSEQ multiplex PCR; in TCRdb, only in-frame clones are kept and a portion is missing. The sample has more than 90,000 clones; around 96% are singletons. Material: T cells isolated from PBMCs. The clonotype originates from a human donor in good health. The chain combines TRBV11-1 with TRBJ1-2; tentatively, D is TRBD1 (5 bases). This chain's CDR3 is CASSVHRTPRGGYTF. Written as DNA, the CDR3 is TGTGCCAGCAGCGTCCACAGGACCCCAAGAGGTGGCTACACCTTC.